The source of this TCR beta chain is a study of T cell changes during pregnancy in multiple sclerosis (dated by TCRdb to the late 2010s). Looking at the study overall: The study looked at changes in the T cell repertoire across pregnancy in women with multiple sclerosis.

To prepare the library, the immunoSEQ multiplex PCR assay was applied. Held by TCRdb, this immuneACCESS table contains in-frame sequences only and omits some clones. Under half of the omission traces to an unresolved V gene where checked; the cause of the rest is unknown. The sample table lists tens of thousands of clones, 80% to 95% of them with a count of one. Jointly, the top ten make up roughly 2% of the sample. CDR1 and CDR2 are read off the germline V gene as SGHVS and FNYEAQ. The CDR3 measures 15 amino acids from cysteine to phenylalanine. The DNA shown is the 45-base CDR3, in frame from base 1. Trimming takes 2 bases from V and 1 base from J, and the germline ends sit 11 bases apart. This clone occurred a few times. No cognate antigen has been identified for it. No qualities accompany the bases; no much larger clone lies one base away.

The specimen comprised peripheral blood, sampled in the second trimester of pregnancy. The source is a female donor with multiple sclerosis, enrolled in a pregnancy study. The chain links TRBV7-6 with TRBJ1-2; the D gene cannot be resolved reliably. The CDR3 protein is CASSLYAANNYGYTF. The base sequence is TGTGCCAGCAGCTTATACGCCGCGAATAACTATGGCTACACCTTC.